The 9 T cell receptor beta chains reported below all come from one sample, sequenced in a study of control samples from healthy donors and cancer patients. Some clones are missing from TCRdb's copy, which holds only in-frame ones; the method was immunoSEQ multiplex PCR. The sample has approximately 100,000 clones; roughly four fifths are singletons. The sequencing sample was made of blood. Receptors were obtained from a man aged 55-75 years in good health.

V usage is TRBV30 and J usage is TRBJ1-1, with D unclear. The CDR3 extends over 11 amino acids. Germline CDR1 reads GTSNPN; CDR2 reads SVGIG (reference sequence). Trimming shortened V by 3 bases and J by 5 bases, and 7 bases separated the two germline ends. The CDR3 DNA follows: TGTGCCTGGAGGGAGGGAACTGAAGCTTTCTTT. It codes for CAWREGTEAFF.

This clone was observed at least ten times. The chain employs TRBV6-6 and TRBJ2-7, with a tentative D call TRBD1 (5 bases). The germline V and J ends were trimmed by 0 bases and 2 bases, with 5 bases remaining between them. The germline CDR1 and CDR2 sequences are MNHNY and SVGAGI (reference sequence). The CDR3 is made up of 13 amino acids. This chain's CDR3 is CASSYSDTYEQYF. The CDR3, as DNA: TGTGCCAGCAGTTACTCGGACACCTACGAGCAGTACTTC.

The gene calls are TRBV27 and TRBJ2-1, with D possibly TRBD1 on 5 matching bases. The germline V gene encodes CDR1 MNHEY and CDR2 SMNVEV (reference sequence). V gave up 5 bases and J gave up 8 bases, with 19 bases separating them. The CDR3 has 15 amino acids. This chain's CDR3 is CASSLQVGGADEQFF. In nucleotides, the CDR3 is TGTGCCAGCAGTCTCCAGGTGGGTGGGGCGGATGAGCAGTTCTTC.

V is TRBV2 and J is TRBJ2-7; 8 bases agree with TRBD1. Germline V lookup: CDR1 SNHLY, CDR2 FYNNEI. The CDR3 loop spans 15 amino acids. The trim removed 4 bases at V and 4 bases at J, leaving 9 bases unmatched. The CDR3 DNA follows: TGTGCCAGCAGTGCCGCCCGGACAGGGAAGTACGAGCAGTACTTC. It specifies CASSAARTGKYEQYF. The variable domain in full, with the rest retrieved from reference TRBV2 and TRBJ2-7, is EPEVTQTPSHQVTQMGQEVILRCVPISNHLYFYWYRQILGQKVEFLVSFYNNEISEKSEIFDDQFSVERPDGSNFTLKIRSTKLEDSAMYFCASSAARTGKYEQYFGPGTRLTVT.

This chain connects TRBV11-3 to TRBJ2-5; 14 positions agree with TRBD2. Germline CDR1 is SGHNT and CDR2 is YENEEA. The CDR3 contains 17 residues. With V trimmed by 5 bases and J by 5 bases, 10 bases remained unmatched. The CDR3 region is CASSPGLAGVFGETQYF. CDR3 nucleotides: TGTGCCAGCAGCCCGGGACTAGCGGGAGTCTTTGGTGAGACCCAGTACTTC.

For the CDR3, the DNA is TGTGCCAGCAGTGGGACAGCTAAAGAGACCCAGTACTTC. Its translation: CASSGTAKETQYF. The chain links TRBV7-2 to TRBJ2-5; TRBD1 matches at 7 bases. The germline V gene encodes CDR1 SGHTA and CDR2 FQGNSA. The V and J ends lost 6 bases and 3 bases, in that order; junction bases with no gene match: 4. This CDR3 comprises 13 residues.

The V gene is TRBV9, the J gene TRBJ2-2; 10 bases map to TRBD2. V was pared by 2 bases and J by 7 bases, with 8 bases of the junction left unmatched. CDR3 length: 16 amino acids. Germline values: CDR1 SGDLS, CDR2 YYNGEE. This CDR3 reads CASSVSSGGLGGELFF. As DNA, the CDR3 is TGTGCCAGCAGCGTCAGTAGCGGGGGGCTCGGCGGGGAGCTGTTTTTT.

In this sample, this clone turned up once. The CDR3 DNA follows: TGTGCCAGCAGCCCGGTAGCGGGGGGGTACACAGATACGCAGTATTTT. It encodes CASSPVAGGYTDTQYF. The chain combines TRBV7-8 with TRBJ2-3; TRBD2 matches 11 bases. CDR3 length: 16 residues. Germline-derived CDR1 and CDR2 are SGHVS and FQNEAQ. V lost 5 bases and J lost 2; bases outside the gene matches: 6.

J is TRBJ2-7 and V is TRBV7-9; unclear D gene. CDR1 is SEHNR and CDR2 is FQNEAQ in the germline V gene (reference sequence). CDR3 size: 12 residues. V lost 7 bases and J lost 0, with 7 bases in between. The CDR3 sequence is CASNWDSYEQYF. The CDR3 DNA reads TGTGCCAGCAATTGGGACTCCTACGAGCAGTACTTC.